This T cell receptor beta chain was recovered during a study of blood T cell repertoires in COVID-19. Study in general: Samples representing acute and convalescent COVID-19 were sourced from the United States, Italy and Spain. In each case, the material was cDNA or gDNA derived from T cells, B-cell-depleted T cells, or PBMCs.

The germline CDR1 and CDR2 sequences are KGHSH and LQKENI. Trimming cost V 3 bases and J 5 bases; bases outside gene matches: 12. This CDR3 is 17 amino acids long. As originally analysed: Cell counts per sample came from amplifying reference gene primers. The protocol was immunoSEQ multiplex PCR, while the TCRdb copy is restricted to in-frame clones and leaves out a portion. Clone size and V and J calls were adopted from that table, with D and trimming inferred from the DNA. Of roughly 250,000 clones in the sample, 80% to 90% were seen once. The rearrangement joins TRBV18 to TRBJ2-5; 10 bases align to TRBD1. Sequenced material: PBMCs or T cells enriched from blood (not recorded which). The clonotype originates from a man aged 35 to 55 who had recovered from COVID-19. CDR3 protein: CASSPQRQGAPMETQYF. The CDR3 DNA reads as TGTGCCAGCTCACCTCAAAGACAGGGGGCGCCTATGGAGACCCAGTACTTC.